The entry below describes one T cell receptor beta chain. This specimen comes from a study of blood T cell repertoires in COVID-19. Study information: PBMCs, B-cell-depleted T cells, or T cells provided the cDNA or gDNA that made up the material.

Profiled with immunoSEQ multiplex PCR; TCRdb holds only in-frame clones, not every one. Of 140,000 to 150,000 clones listed, about 89% were seen once; the top ten hold around 2.9%. The sequence was obtained from a man in his fifties or sixties with active or convalescent COVID-19. Material for sequencing was peripheral blood.

The CDR3 protein is CASSPGTGLYGYTF. The CDR3 DNA reads TGTGCCAGCAGTCCCGGGACAGGGCTCTATGGCTACACCTTC. This sequence joins TRBV6-5 and TRBJ1-2; TRBD1 matches 9 bases. Germline assignment: CDR1 MNHEY and CDR2 SVGAGI. The V gene end was trimmed by 5 bases and the J gene end by 4 bases; junction bases not matched to a gene: 5. This CDR3 has 14 amino acids.